Reported below is one T cell receptor beta chain. Trimming took off 2 bases at V and 8 bases at J, with 9 bases between the two ends. CDR3 length: 12 amino acids. This entry belongs to a study of blood T cell repertoires in COVID-19. The data were produced by immunoSEQ multiplex PCR, yet TCRdb's version contains in-frame clones alone and is incomplete. Of 85,000 to 130,000 clones in the sample, approximately 85% were seen once. The sequenced material came from peripheral blood. The sequence came from a man aged 55-75 years with acute or convalescent COVID-19. V gene TRBV12-3 or TRBV12-4 combines with J gene TRBJ1-2, with D unclear. This chain's CDR3 is CASSLSSWGYTF. The DNA for the CDR3 is TGTGCCAGCAGTTTAAGCTCTTGGGGCTACACCTTC.